Given below is one T cell receptor (beta chain) in context. Its antigen remains unknown. Separate from the roughly 700-subject first cohort was the roughly 120-subject validation cohort, to which the donors belonged. These data are taken from a study of cytomegalovirus exposure and HLA in healthy donors. The V gene's germline CDR1 is LNHDA and CDR2 SQIVND (reference sequence). This CDR3 region has 18 residues. The V and J ends lost 1 base and 2 bases, in that order; junction bases with no gene match: 6. Sequenced by immunoSEQ multiplex PCR; TCRdb stores in-frame clones only, minus some. Here the sample spans roughly 130,000 clones, roughly nine tenths being singletons. General study findings and limits: The classifier was said to identify cytomegalovirus status with high specificity and sensitivity.

The rearrangement links TRBV19 to TRBJ2-2, with TRBD2 identical over 11 bases. The source is a man aged 18 to 30 in good health and CMV-seronegative. Sequencing was done on a sample of PBMCs. The CDR3 nucleotides are TGTGCCAGTAGTATAGTGGGACTAGCGGAGACTAACACCGGGGAGCTGTTTTTT. This encodes CASSIVGLAETNTGELFF. Full variable domain (remainder filled in from reference TRBV19 and TRBJ2-2): DGGITQSPKYLFRKEGQNVTLSCEQNLNHDAMYWYRQDPGQGLRLIYYSQIVNDFQKGDIAEGYSVSREKKESFPLTVTSAQKNPTAFYLCASSIVGLAETNTGELFFGEGSRLTVL.